Shown below are 5 T cell receptor beta chains from a single sample sequenced in a study of beta chain features in type 1 diabetes (dated by TCRdb to 2016 to 2019). Library preparation used the immunoSEQ multiplex PCR assay. The entire amount of isolated RNA was reverse transcribed using the High Capacity cDNA Reverse Transcription Kit, so the sequenced TCRB transcripts were expressed ones. TCRdb limited this immuneACCESS table to in-frame rearrangements with V and J called. A share of clones is missing; checked studies link under half to unresolved V genes, and the rest is unexplained. This sample is represented by about 350,000 clones; around 19% of them were singletons. Together, the top ten hold approximately 0.046% of the sample. The sequencing input was naive CD4+ T cells from blood. The sample's cell subset or site, from its label and the paper: true naive CD4+ T cells. All receptors derive from a woman aged 18 to 35 in good health.

The chain is built from TRBV10-3 and TRBJ1-5; 11 positions match TRBD1. Germline trimming cut 10 bases from V and 3 bases from J; bases unmatched to any gene: 5. Germline V gene lookup returns CDR1 ENHRY and CDR2 SYGVKD. The CDR3 covers 14 residues. The CDR3 bases are TGTGCCACTGCGGGACAGGGGGACAATCAGCCCCAGCATTTT. It encodes CATAGQGDNQPQHF.

This clone was observed a handful of times. This chain uses TRBV5-1 with TRBJ1-2, with 12 bases fitting TRBD1. The CDR3 totals 14 residues. The V gene end was trimmed by 2 bases and the J gene end by 7 bases; junction bases not matched to a gene: 3. Germline assignment: CDR1 SGHRS and CDR2 YFSETQ. As DNA, the CDR3 is TGCGCCAGCAGCTTCGGGACAGGGGGCGGTGGCTACACCTTC. This translates into CASSFGTGGGGYTF.

This rearrangement joins TRBV29-1 to TRBJ2-5; D might be TRBD2 (5 bases). Germline assignment: CDR1 SQVTM and CDR2 ANQGSEA. The CDR3 runs 14 residues. The CDR3 DNA follows: TGCAGTGTTACTACCGACGGGATCCAAGAGACCCAGTACTTC. It translates to CSVTTDGIQETQYF.

The chain employs TRBV15 and TRBJ2-1; D may be TRBD1 (5 bases). V was pared by 3 bases and J by 5 bases, with 14 bases between. This CDR3 is built from 15 residues. Germline-derived CDR1 and CDR2 are LNHNV and YYDKDF (reference sequence). CDR3 loop: CATSSIGHQNNEQFF. The CDR3 bases are TGTGCCACCAGCAGCATCGGACACCAAAACAATGAGCAGTTCTTC.

This clone was found a few times. The gene calls are TRBV11-2 and TRBJ2-1; TRBD2 is a possible D gene (6 bases). The CDR3 is made up of 13 amino acids. Germline CDR1 reads SGHAT; CDR2 reads FQNNGV. The V gene lost 6 bases and the J gene lost 7 bases, with 13 bases spanning the gap. CDR3 protein: CASRGAGSNEQFF. CDR3 bases: TGTGCCAGCAGGGGAGCGGGCAGTAATGAGCAGTTCTTC.